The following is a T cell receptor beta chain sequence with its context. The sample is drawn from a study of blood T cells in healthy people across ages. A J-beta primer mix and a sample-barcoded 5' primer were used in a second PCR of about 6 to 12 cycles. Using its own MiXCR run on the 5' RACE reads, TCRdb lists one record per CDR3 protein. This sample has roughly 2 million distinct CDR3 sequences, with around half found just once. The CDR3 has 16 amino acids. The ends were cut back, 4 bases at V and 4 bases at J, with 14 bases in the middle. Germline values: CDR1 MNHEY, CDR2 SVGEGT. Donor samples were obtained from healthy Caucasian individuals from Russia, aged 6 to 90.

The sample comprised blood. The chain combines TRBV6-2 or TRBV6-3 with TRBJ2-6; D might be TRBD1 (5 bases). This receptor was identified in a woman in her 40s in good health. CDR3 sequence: CASSSAQGLGANVLTF. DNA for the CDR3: TGTGCCAGCAGTTCCGCCCAGGGTTTGGGGGCCAACGTCCTGACTTTC.